The text below deals with one T cell receptor (beta chain). The CDR3 runs 15 residues. Germline-derived CDR1 and CDR2 are SGHTA and FQGNSA. The V gene end was trimmed by 1 base and the J gene end by 5 bases; junction bases not matched to a gene: 4. In the study's own analysis: Counts of nucleated cells, estimated from reference gene primer amplification, were obtained. Produced via immunoSEQ multiplex PCR; TCRdb's table is partial and in-frame only. From that table come the V and J calls and clone size; the DNA was used to work out D and trimming. This sample has a few hundred thousand clones, with approximately 87% found just once. This sample was taken from a study of blood T cell repertoires in COVID-19. Background on the study: Italy, Spain and the United States were the sources of the convalescent and acute COVID-19 samples. In each case, the material was cDNA or gDNA derived from T cells, B-cell-depleted T cells, or PBMCs.

The rearrangement links TRBV7-2 to TRBJ1-4, with 7 positions matching TRBD1. This sequence was found in a man in his sixties with acute or convalescent COVID-19. Specimen: peripheral blood. The CDR3, as DNA: TGTGCCAGCAGCTTAGGGCCAGGGGGGAATGAAAAACTGTTTTTT. Its translation is CASSLGPGGNEKLFF. The variable domain in full, completed from reference TRBV7-2 and TRBJ1-4, reads GAGVSQSPSNKVTEKGKDVELRCDPISGHTALYWYRQSLGQGLEFLIYFQGNSAPDKSGLPSDRFSAERTGGSVSTLTIQRTQQEDSAVYLCASSLGPGGNEKLFFGSGTQLSVL.